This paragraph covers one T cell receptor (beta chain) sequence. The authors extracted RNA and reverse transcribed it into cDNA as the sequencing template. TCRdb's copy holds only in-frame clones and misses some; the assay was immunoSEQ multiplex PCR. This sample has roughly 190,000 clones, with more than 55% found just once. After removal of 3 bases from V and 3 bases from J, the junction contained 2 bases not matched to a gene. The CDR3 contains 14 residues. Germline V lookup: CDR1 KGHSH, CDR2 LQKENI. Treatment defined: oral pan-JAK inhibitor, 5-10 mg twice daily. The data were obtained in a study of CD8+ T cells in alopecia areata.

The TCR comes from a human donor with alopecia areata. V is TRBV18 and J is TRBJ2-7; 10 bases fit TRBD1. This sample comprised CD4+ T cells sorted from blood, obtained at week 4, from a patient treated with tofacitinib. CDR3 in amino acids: CASSPGTGVYEQYF. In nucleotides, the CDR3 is TGTGCCAGCTCACCCGGGACAGGGGTCTACGAGCAGTACTTC.